This T cell receptor (beta chain) was retrieved from a study of tumor-infiltrating lymphocytes in oesophageal squamous cell carcinoma. From the PCR reads, TCRdb called clonotypes with MiXCR, one entry per CDR3 protein. This table holds about 2,800 distinct CDR3 sequences, 15% found once. This clonotype was counted ten times or more. The clonotype originates from a male donor with esophageal squamous cell carcinoma. The sample was esophageal tumor tissue.

The CDR3 loop is CASSGEDGYGYTF. DNA for the CDR3: TGTGCCAGCAGCGGCGAGGACGGCTATGGCTACACCTTC. The rearrangement links TRBV11-1 to TRBJ1-2; no clear D gene. Germline lookup yields CDR1 SGHAT and CDR2 FQDESV (reference sequence). V was shortened by 5 bases and J by 4 bases, with 11 bases between the two germline ends. This CDR3 is built from 13 residues.